These 27 T cell receptor beta chains were sequenced from one sample in a study of T cell changes during pregnancy in multiple sclerosis (dated by TCRdb to the late 2010s). Libraries came from the immunoSEQ multiplex PCR assay. The table was pulled from immuneACCESS by TCRdb, which kept in-frame rearrangements only. Such tables lose some clones; where checked, under half of the loss comes from unresolved V genes, and the rest has no known cause. In all, the sample holds about 51,000 clones, and roughly 94% of those were seen once. Of the sample, around 0.58% falls within the top ten clones. Here the sequenced sample was CD4+ T cells from peripheral blood mononuclear cells, taken in the second trimester of pregnancy. These receptors were obtained from a female donor with multiple sclerosis, enrolled in a pregnancy study.

CDR3 loop: CSVLGPRGQGSTEAFF. The CDR3 coding sequence is TGCAGCGTCCTAGGGCCTCGGGGACAGGGCAGCACTGAAGCTTTCTTT. J is TRBJ1-1 and V is TRBV29-1, with TRBD1 identical over 9 bases. This CDR3 region has 16 residues. Germline CDR1 SQVTM, CDR2 ANQGSEA. V lost 6 bases and J lost 4; bases outside the gene matches: 15.

The rearrangement links TRBV29-1 to TRBJ1-1, with 8 positions matching TRBD1. The CDR3 runs to 14 residues. V lost 7 bases to trimming and J lost 1 base; unmatched junction nucleotides: 8. CDR1 is SQVTM, CDR2 ANQGSEA, per germline. The CDR3 bases are TGCAGCGGTACCGCGGGACAGGCGAACACTGAAGCTTTCTTT. Residues: CSGTAGQANTEAFF.

The chain combines TRBV4-2 with TRBJ2-6; the match to TRBD2 covers 7 bases. V was clipped by 1 base and J by 4 bases; unmatched bases: 7. The CDR3 spans 17 residues. The germline V gene encodes CDR1 LGHNA and CDR2 YNFKEQ. CDR3 nucleotide sequence: TGTGCCAGCAGCCAAGTGGGGGGGGTTTCGGGGGCCAACGTCCTGACTTTC. It specifies CASSQVGGVSGANVLTF.

This clone was seen only once. The V gene is TRBV7-2, the J gene TRBJ1-2; 9 positions agree with TRBD1. Trimming at V came to 2 bases and at J to 4 bases, leaving 8 bases not matched to a gene. Germline lookup yields CDR1 SGHTA and CDR2 FQGNSA. This CDR3 comprises 16 residues. CDR3 amino acids: CASSLRRSQGAYGYTF. In DNA, the CDR3 is TGTGCCAGCAGCTTAAGGCGCTCACAGGGGGCCTATGGCTACACCTTC.

The chain couples TRBV6-5 to TRBJ2-7; 9 positions match TRBD2. The germline V gene has CDR1 MNHEY and CDR2 SVGAGI. This CDR3 is built from 12 residues. Trimming at V came to 8 bases and at J to 3 bases, leaving 2 bases not matched to a gene. CDR3 sequence (DNA): TGTGCCAGCCATAGCGGGGGCTACGAGCAGTACTTC. This gives the protein CASHSGGYEQYF.

The chain employs TRBV18 and TRBJ1-4, with 8 bases aligning to TRBD1. Germline lookup yields CDR1 KGHSH and CDR2 LQKENI. The CDR3 runs 13 residues. After removal of 4 bases from V and 8 bases from J, the junction contained 3 bases not matched to a gene. CDR3 region: CASSLGQAEKLFF. The CDR3 nucleotides read TGTGCCAGCTCACTGGGACAGGCGGAAAAACTGTTTTTT.

J is TRBJ1-6 and V is TRBV9; 8 nucleotides align to TRBD1. Looked up from germline, CDR1 is SGDLS and CDR2 is YYNGEE. The CDR3 length is 15 residues. V shed 3 bases, J shed 7 bases, and the junction held 6 bases outside the gene matches. The CDR3 DNA is TGTGCCAGCAGCGGTCCGGGACAGGCCAATTCACCCCTCCACTTT. It yields the protein CASSGPGQANSPLHF.

The gene calls are TRBV5-6 and TRBJ2-5; 8 bases map to TRBD2. Losses at the gene ends were 2 bases for V and 0 bases for J; bases not matched to a gene: 6. CDR1 is SGHDT and CDR2 is YYEEEE in the germline V gene. The length of the CDR3 is 16 residues. The CDR3: CASSFASGGNQETQYF. CDR3 in DNA: TGTGCCAGCAGCTTTGCGAGCGGGGGAAACCAAGAGACCCAGTACTTC.

The count of this clone is one. This rearrangement joins TRBV7-8 to TRBJ2-3; possible D gene TRBD2, 5 bases. There are 16 residues in the CDR3. The germline V gene encodes CDR1 SGHVS and CDR2 FQNEAQ. V shed 6 bases and J shed 2 bases, with 18 bases lying between them. CDR3 region: CASRVLRTGNTDTQYF. CDR3 in DNA: TGTGCCAGCAGGGTACTACGGACTGGAAACACAGATACGCAGTATTTT.

The chain has TRBV11-3 and TRBJ2-5; TRBD2 agrees at 9 bases. Germline-derived CDR1 and CDR2 are SGHNT and YENEEA. With V trimmed by 1 base and J by 4 bases, 7 bases remained unmatched. This CDR3 has 16 amino acids. The CDR3 reads CASSLVLAGFRETQYF. CDR3 DNA: TGTGCCAGCAGCTTAGTCCTAGCGGGGTTCCGAGAGACCCAGTACTTC.

V and J are TRBV12-2 and TRBJ2-7; the table calls TRBD1, which could not be checked here. TRBV12-2 is labeled a pseudogene. This CDR3 is 12 amino acids long. The CDR3 sequence is CASRLKGDEQYF. In DNA form, the CDR3 reads TGTGCAAGTCGCTTAAAGGGGGACGAGCAGTACTTC.

V gene TRBV6-1 combines with J gene TRBJ1-2, with 7 bases matching TRBD1. The V and J ends lost 2 bases and 6 bases, in that order; junction bases with no gene match: 6. Germline V CDR1 and CDR2: MNHNS, SASEGT. This CDR3 spans 14 amino acids. In DNA form, the CDR3 reads TGTGCCAGCAGTGAACGGCAGGGGGGTAATGGCTACACCTTC. Translation: CASSERQGGNGYTF.

A single count supports this clone. The V call is TRBV11-2, the J call TRBJ2-2; the match to TRBD2 covers 13 bases. CDR1 and CDR2 (germline): SGHAT, FQNNGV. The length of the CDR3 is 16 residues. V dropped 8 bases and J dropped 7; count of bases not matched to a gene: 10. The CDR3 DNA is TGTGCCAGCGGACCCACTAGCGGGGGGGGTGGCGGGGAGCTGTTTTTT. Translation: CASGPTSGGGGGELFF.

The chain combines TRBV9 with TRBJ2-3, with D tentatively TRBD1 (6 bases). The germline V gene has CDR1 SGDLS and CDR2 YYNGEE. The V gene lost 3 bases and the J gene lost 0 bases, with 11 bases spanning the gap. The CDR3 is made up of 15 amino acids. The CDR3 loop is CASSARGQSTDTQYF. In nucleotides, the CDR3 is TGTGCCAGCAGCGCCCGCGGACAGAGCACAGATACGCAGTATTTT.

The chain carries TRBV27 and TRBJ1-2; possible D gene TRBD1, 6 bases. This CDR3 has 14 residues. CDR1 is MNHEY and CDR2 is SMNVEV in the germline V gene (reference sequence). Between the trimmed V and J ends, which lost 5 bases and 5 bases, there was a span of 15 bases. The CDR3 loop is CASSPFSRGYGYTF. The DNA of the CDR3 is TGTGCCAGCAGTCCTTTTTCCAGGGGATATGGCTACACCTTC.

The chain links TRBV7-9 to TRBJ2-1; D is ambiguous. Germline V gene sequence: CDR1 SEHNR, CDR2 FQNEAQ (reference sequence). This CDR3 has 13 residues. The V end lost 3 bases, the J end lost 1 base, and 4 bases lay between the germline ends. In DNA form, the CDR3 reads TGTGCCAGCAGCTTCAGGTCCTACAATGAGCAGTTCTTC. It is translated as CASSFRSYNEQFF.

The chain links TRBV27 to TRBJ2-2, with D possibly being TRBD2 (6 bases). V shed 2 bases and J shed 1 base, with 17 bases lying between them. Germline V gene lookup returns CDR1 MNHEY and CDR2 SMNVEV (reference sequence). The CDR3 length is 18 residues. The CDR3 protein is CASSLPRRGAGNTGELFF. Here the CDR3 DNA reads TGTGCCAGCAGTTTACCGCGGAGGGGAGCGGGGAACACCGGGGAGCTGTTTTTT.

This clone was seen just once. Here the CDR3 reads CASSQDGQGFVKNIQYF. CDR3 sequence (DNA): TGCGCCAGCAGCCAAGATGGGCAGGGGTTTGTTAAAAACATTCAGTACTTC. The V and J genes are TRBV4-1 and TRBJ2-4; D may be TRBD1 (6 bases). The V end was cut by 0 bases, the J end by 4 bases, with 16 bases between. This CDR3 spans 17 amino acids. Per germline, CDR1 MGHRA and CDR2 YSYEKL.

Remarks on this clone: Mismatch with germline at one junction end may stem from a read error. V usage is TRBV9 and J usage is TRBJ2-3, with D perhaps matching TRBD2 (6 bases). The CDR3 is made up of 14 amino acids. The V gene's germline CDR1 is SGDLS and CDR2 YYNGEE. The CDR3 loop is CASTLGGATGTQYF. Here the CDR3 DNA reads TGTGCCAGCACCCTGGGCGGGGCCACAGGTACGCAGTATTTT.

The V gene is TRBV9, the J gene TRBJ2-5; D uncertain. There are 13 residues in the CDR3. Germline V gene sequence: CDR1 SGDLS, CDR2 YYNGEE. Trimming took 4 bases from V and 5 from J, leaving 12 bases between them. The CDR3, as DNA: TGTGCCAGCAGCCCCCGGGTAAGGGAGACCCAGTACTTC. Protein sequence: CASSPRVRETQYF.

V and J are TRBV10-3 and TRBJ1-2, with 9 bases aligning to TRBD1. Trimming at V came to 10 bases and at J to 4 bases, leaving 10 bases not matched to a gene. The germline V gene has CDR1 ENHRY and CDR2 SYGVKD. This CDR3 has 14 residues. CDR3 sequence (DNA): TGTGCCACCCCCCCCCAACAGGGGGCCTATGGCTACACCTTC. This codes for CATPPQQGAYGYTF.

This sequence joins TRBV18 and TRBJ1-1; D unclear. The CDR3 is 13 amino acids. Trimming cost V 4 bases and J 1 base, with 7 bases left between them. Germline assignment: CDR1 KGHSH and CDR2 LQKENI. The CDR3: CASSHAENTEAFF. The CDR3 DNA is TGTGCCAGCTCACATGCAGAGAACACTGAAGCTTTCTTT.

This rearrangement joins TRBV7-9 to TRBJ2-3; 11 bases are a match to TRBD2. The CDR3 totals 18 residues. From germline, CDR1 is SEHNR and CDR2 FQNEAQ (reference sequence). After removal of 5 bases from V and 2 bases from J, the junction contained 12 bases not matched to a gene. The CDR3 reads CASSRRRLAGGYTDTQYF. CDR3 nucleotide sequence: TGTGCCAGCAGCCGAAGAAGGTTAGCGGGGGGGTACACAGATACGCAGTATTTT.

The chain has TRBV12-2 and TRBJ1-5; TRBD1 is taken as the D call from the table, unchecked against the DNA. TRBV12-2 is designated a pseudogene. CDR3 length equals 21 residues. The CDR3 sequence is CASRLEEDRARGSFCNQPQHF. In DNA form, the CDR3 reads TGTGCAAGTCGCTTAGAGGAAGACAGGGCAAGAGGTTCTTTCTGCAATCAGCCCCAGCATTTT.

This clone was seen once. The rearrangement uses TRBV5-6 and TRBJ1-4; D might be TRBD1 (5 bases). The CDR3 consists of 13 residues. V was cut by 0 bases and J by 8 bases, with 8 bases left in between. Germline CDR1 is SGHDT and CDR2 is YYEEEE. CDR3 bases: TGTGCCAGCAGCTTGGGGGGCCGCGAAAAACTGTTTTTT. Translation: CASSLGGREKLFF.

The V gene is TRBV4-1, the J gene TRBJ2-3; a possible D gene is TRBD2 (8 bases). V was cut by 1 base and J by 0 bases, with 14 bases left in between. The CDR3 has 17 amino acids. Germline lookup yields CDR1 MGHRA and CDR2 YSYEKL. CDR3 sequence: CASSQAGGGLSTDTQYF. The CDR3 region has the DNA TGCGCCAGCAGCCAAGCGGGAGGGGGCCTAAGCACAGATACGCAGTATTTT.

The rearrangement uses TRBV7-3 and TRBJ2-2, with 8 bases identical to TRBD2. The CDR3 totals 17 residues. Unmatched junction bases numbered 11, after V lost 2 bases and J lost 6 bases. CDR1 is SGHTA and CDR2 is FQGTGA in the germline V gene. The CDR3, as DNA: TGTGCCAGCAGCTTACTCGGGGGGGCACCAGGTGCCGGGGAGCTGTTTTTT. As protein: CASSLLGGAPGAGELFF.